The clone carrying this TCR beta chain appeared many times. Antigen unknown. There were TCR beta CDR3 regions amplified from RNA transcripts. HTBI primers were the set used in a first-round RT-PCR of the TCR CDR3. TCRdb re-analysed the multiplex PCR reads in MiXCR, keeping a single row per CDR3 protein. The repertoire consists of roughly 800,000 distinct CDR3 sequences, with around 38% occurring once and the leading ten covering 7.5% to 9.5%. The data were obtained in a study of T cells in Graves' hyperthyroidism and ophthalmopathy. The CDR3 contains 17 residues. CDR1 KGHDR and CDR2 SFDVKD come from the germline V gene. V dropped 4 bases and J dropped 3 bases, with 17 bases sitting between them. Study-wide results and limits: The model foresaw ophthalmopathy a median around 6.8 months prior to onset.

The chain employs TRBV24-1 and TRBJ2-2; tentatively, D is TRBD2 (5 bases). The TCR originated in a man between 18 and 35 years old with Graves' hyperthyroidism. The sequenced sample consisted of blood. The CDR3 protein is CATSEVGALSDTGELFF. CDR3 nucleotide sequence: TGTGCCACCAGTGAGGTGGGAGCCCTATCGGACACCGGGGAGCTGTTTTTT.